The clone carrying this T cell receptor beta chain has more than one count but fewer than ten. The CDR3 covers 14 residues. In germline, CDR1 is SNHLY, CDR2 FYNNEI. The V gene end was trimmed by 6 bases and the J gene end by 5 bases; junction bases not matched to a gene: 7. Original processing methods: The assay estimated nucleated cells by amplifying reference gene primers. TCRdb's table, derived via immunoSEQ multiplex PCR, lists solely in-frame clones and lacks some. Clonal size and the V and J genes are those of that table, whereas D and trimming came from the DNA. The sample has under 250,000 clones; approximately 80% are singletons. The record originates from a study of blood T cell repertoires in COVID-19. Background on the study: Spain, Italy and the United States supplied samples that represented acute and convalescent COVID-19. Sample material is recorded as cDNA or gDNA derived from T cells, B-cell-depleted T cells, or PBMCs.

The chain recombines TRBV2 with TRBJ1-1; 9 bases align to TRBD1. What was sequenced was peripheral blood. This receptor was identified in a young man who had recovered from COVID-19. This CDR3 reads CASRPTGGGTEAFF. The CDR3 DNA reads TGTGCCAGCAGGCCGACAGGGGGAGGGACTGAAGCTTTCTTT.